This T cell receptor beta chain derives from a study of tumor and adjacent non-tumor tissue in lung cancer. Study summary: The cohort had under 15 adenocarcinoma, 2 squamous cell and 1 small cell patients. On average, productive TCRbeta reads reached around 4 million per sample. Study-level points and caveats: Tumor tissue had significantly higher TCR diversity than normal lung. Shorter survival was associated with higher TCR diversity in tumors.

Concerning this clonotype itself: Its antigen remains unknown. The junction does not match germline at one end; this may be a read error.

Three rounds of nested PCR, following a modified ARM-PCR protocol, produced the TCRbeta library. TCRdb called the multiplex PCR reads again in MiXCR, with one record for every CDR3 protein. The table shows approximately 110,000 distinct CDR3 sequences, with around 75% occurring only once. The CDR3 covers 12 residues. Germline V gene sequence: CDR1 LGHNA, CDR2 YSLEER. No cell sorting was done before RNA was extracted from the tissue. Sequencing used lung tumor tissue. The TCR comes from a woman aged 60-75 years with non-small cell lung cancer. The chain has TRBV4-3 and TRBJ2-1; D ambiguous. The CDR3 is CASSLVRSEQSF. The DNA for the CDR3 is TGCGCCAGCAGTCTAGTTCGAAGTGAGCAGTCCTTC.